The present T cell receptor beta chain was sequenced within a study of tumor and adjacent non-tumor tissue in lung cancer. Study at large: There were 11 to 13 adenocarcinoma, a couple of squamous cell carcinoma and 1 small cell lung cancer cases.

On this clonotype: Antigen: not known. The junction and the germline gene differ at one end; a read error may be behind it.

Three rounds of nested PCR, following a modified ARM-PCR protocol, produced the TCRbeta library. TCRdb fed the multiplex PCR reads into MiXCR, producing one record per CDR3 protein. The sample gives roughly 140,000 distinct CDR3 sequences, around 65% of which show up once; around a sixth is in the top ten. Study results and limitations: Tumor tissue had significantly higher TCR diversity than normal lung.

This CDR3 is 17 amino acids long. RNA was extracted from bulk tissue without any cell sorting. The sample taken for sequencing was lung tumor tissue. The J gene is TRBJ2-3, the V gene TRBV12-3 or TRBV12-4; TRBD2 aligns across 11 bases. The clonotype was recovered from a man between 60 and 70 years old with small cell lung cancer. The CDR3 DNA reads TGTGCCAGCTGCGATCTCGGACTAGCGGGCGGCACAGATACACAGTATTTT. Amino acids: CASCDLGLAGGTDTQYF.